Each of the 14 T cell receptor beta chains below was sequenced from the same sample in a study of CD8 T cell repertoires and HIV-1 epitope variants. Profiled with immunoSEQ multiplex PCR; TCRdb holds only in-frame clones, not every one. The data show approximately 90,000 clones, roughly 77% seen once. The material sequenced was uncultured baseline CD8+ T cells from peripheral blood mononuclear cells (PBMCs). The receptor set was obtained from a male donor with HIV.

CDR3 sequence: CASSVYGIYSNQPQHF. In nucleotides, the CDR3 is TGTGCCAGCAGTGTCTACGGAATTTATAGCAATCAGCCCCAGCATTTT. V usage is TRBV2 and J usage is TRBJ1-5; D remains ambiguous. The CDR3 spans 16 residues. The V gene's germline CDR1 is SNHLY and CDR2 FYNNEI. The germline V and J ends were trimmed by 4 bases and 0 bases, with 13 bases remaining between them.

This chain uses TRBV18 with TRBJ2-7; maybe TRBD1 (6 bases). V was cut by 3 bases and J by 4 bases, with 7 bases left in between. The germline gives CDR1 KGHSH, CDR2 LQKENI. This CDR3 has 12 amino acids. The CDR3 DNA reads TGTGCCAGCTCACCTACAGGGTACGAGCAGTACTTC. The encoded protein is CASSPTGYEQYF.

DNA of the CDR3: TGTGCCAGTAGTGCCAGGCCCCCAAATGAAAAACTGTTTTTT. It encodes CASSARPPNEKLFF. The chain is built from TRBV19 and TRBJ1-4; D ambiguous. CDR1 LNHDA and CDR2 SQIVND come from the germline V gene (reference sequence). Trimming took off 5 bases at V and 5 bases at J, with 12 bases between the two ends. The CDR3 consists of 14 residues.

The chain employs TRBV7-9 and TRBJ2-2, with D maybe TRBD1 (6 bases). The germline V gene has CDR1 SEHNR and CDR2 FQNEAQ (reference sequence). The CDR3 covers 17 residues. Trimming took 4 bases from V and 2 from J, leaving 17 bases between them. The CDR3 DNA is TGTGCCAGCAGCTACTCGCTACAGGGACCCAACACCGGGGAGCTGTTTTTT. Translated, it gives CASSYSLQGPNTGELFF.

Only a few counts were recorded for this clone. This chain joins TRBV11-2 and TRBJ1-1, with D unresolved. Germline V gene sequence: CDR1 SGHAT, CDR2 FQNNGV. The CDR3 spans 13 residues. V was clipped by 1 base and J by 5 bases, with 8 bases between them. CDR3 protein: CASSLAYGTEAFF. The CDR3 region has the DNA TGTGCCAGCAGCTTAGCCTACGGGACTGAAGCTTTCTTT.

The chain couples TRBV6-5 to TRBJ2-2, with TRBD2 identical over 13 bases. The V and J ends lost 6 bases and 6 bases, in that order; junction bases with no gene match: 1. Looked up from germline, CDR1 is MNHEY and CDR2 is SVGAGI. The CDR3 loop spans 14 amino acids. CDR3 sequence (DNA): TGTGCCAGCAGCGGACTAGCGGGAGCCGGGGAGCTGTTTTTT. This codes for CASSGLAGAGELFF.

As for this clone: A read error may explain this, as a much larger clone is one base away. The chain is built from TRBV7-8 and TRBJ1-2, with TRBD1 matching over 10 bases. Germline CDR1 is SGHVS and CDR2 is FQNEAQ. With V trimmed by 6 bases and J by 10 bases, 5 bases remained unmatched. The CDR3 loop spans 12 amino acids. The CDR3 region is CASSSGTGDYTF. The CDR3 DNA is TGTGCCAGCAGTTCCGGGACAGGGGACTACACCTTC.

This chain joins TRBV5-4 and TRBJ2-1; 7 bases are shared with TRBD1. This CDR3 is built from 13 residues. The trim removed 4 bases at V and 10 bases at J, leaving 8 bases unmatched. Per the germline V gene, CDR1 is SGHNT and CDR2 is YYREEE (reference sequence). CDR3 coding DNA: TGTGCCAGCAGCCTTACAGGGGTGGGAGAGCAGTTCTTC. Its protein is CASSLTGVGEQFF.

The chain is built from TRBV7-7 and TRBJ2-5, with 8 bases lining up with TRBD1. The germline gives CDR1 SSHAT, CDR2 FNYEAQ (reference sequence). J gave up 7 bases and V 5 bases, and 12 bases lay outside the gene matches. This CDR3 spans 15 amino acids. The CDR3 DNA is TGTGCCAGCAGCCAAGACAGGGGCCACTTGGGGACCCAGTACTTC. Amino acids: CASSQDRGHLGTQYF.

The gene calls are TRBV14 and TRBJ2-3; TRBD2 might be the D (6 bases). CDR1 is SGHDN, CDR2 FVKESK, per germline. This CDR3 has 14 amino acids. Trimming stripped 6 bases from V and 3 bases from J, with 13 bases between. The DNA of the CDR3 is TGTGCCAGCAGGCGGGGCGGTGGGACAGATACGCAGTATTTT. The encoded protein is CASRRGGGTDTQYF.

CDR3 sequence: CSVDSYGYTF. The DNA for the CDR3 is TGCAGCGTAGACAGCTATGGCTACACCTTC. The chain carries TRBV29-1 and TRBJ1-2; D is possibly TRBD1 (5 bases). Germline-derived CDR1 and CDR2 are SQVTM and ANQGSEA. The CDR3 consists of 10 residues. Trimming took 6 bases from V and 4 from J, leaving 6 bases between them.

The CDR3 reads CSVDEGSGNTIYF. CDR3 nucleotide sequence: TGCAGCGTTGATGAGGGGTCCGGAAACACCATATATTTT. V and J are TRBV29-1 and TRBJ1-3; D possibly corresponds to TRBD1 (5 bases). Trimming took 3 bases from V and 4 from J, leaving 10 bases between them. The CDR3 totals 13 residues. Germline loops: CDR1 SQVTM, CDR2 ANQGSEA.

The chain joins TRBV6-1 to TRBJ2-1; 8 bases line up with TRBD1. With V trimmed by 6 bases and J by 3 bases, 4 bases remained unmatched. The germline gives CDR1 MNHNS, CDR2 SASEGT. The CDR3 consists of 14 residues. The CDR3 region is CASSMDRVYNEQFF. Written as DNA, the CDR3 is TGTGCCAGCAGCATGGACAGGGTCTACAATGAGCAGTTCTTC.

The chain employs TRBV15 and TRBJ2-7, with D perhaps matching TRBD1 (7 bases). The CDR3 consists of 15 residues. Per germline, CDR1 LNHNV and CDR2 YYDKDF (reference sequence). The ends were cut back, 0 bases at V and 3 bases at J, with 12 bases in the middle. The CDR3, as DNA: TGTGCCACCAGCAGAGAGGGCGGGACAGACTACGAGCAGTACTTC. Translating gives CATSREGGTDYEQYF.